This is a list of T cell receptor beta chains from one sample in a study of blood T cell repertoires in COVID-19. Generated by immunoSEQ multiplex PCR, the TCRdb table keeps only in-frame clones and is missing some. The table includes some 260,000 clones, approximately 88% detected once. Sequencing was done on a sample of peripheral blood. The receptors come from a woman aged 70-85 years with COVID-19, enrolled during active disease. CDR3s include the opening cysteine and the closing phenylalanine or tryptophan. D genes are given only for firm matches. Part of the rows lack a size; the others show once, few, many or a class for expanded clones.

V	length	size	J	D	DNA	CDR3
TRBV19	15	few	TRBJ1-5	-	TGTGCCAGTAGTATCGCCTCAGGGGCCGTGGGTCCCCAGCATTTT	CASSIASGAVGPQHF
TRBV28	16	-	TRBJ2-1	-	TGTGCCAGCAAACTTAGGACTACTCATTCCTACAATGAGCAGTTCTTC	CASKLRTTHSYNEQFF
TRBV19	13	once	TRBJ1-5	-	TGTGCCAGTAGCCCCTATAGCAATCAGCCCCAGCATTTT	CASSPYSNQPQHF
TRBV2	14	-	TRBJ2-7	TRBD1	TGTGCCAGCGGACCGGGACAGGACTCCTACGAGCAGTACTTC	CASGPGQDSYEQYF
TRBV9	13	-	TRBJ1-1	TRBD1	TGTGCCAGCAGTGTGACAGGGGTCACTGAAGCTTTCTTT	CASSVTGVTEAFF
TRBV4-1	15	-	TRBJ2-7	TRBD2	TGCGCCAGCAGCGCCCAGCGGGAGGCCTCCTACGAGCAGTACTTC	CASSAQREASYEQYF
TRBV6-5	14	-	TRBJ2-3	TRBD1	TGTGCCAGCAGATACGGGACAGGGACAGATACGCAGTATTTT	CASRYGTGTDTQYF
TRBV5-4	16	-	TRBJ2-2	TRBD1	TGTGCCAGCAGCCAACAAACAGGGGCCAACACCGGGGAGCTGTTTTTT	CASSQQTGANTGELFF
TRBV19	14	-	TRBJ2-1	TRBD1	TGTGCCAGCGAGACCGGGACAGGTCAACGAGGGCAGTTCTTC	CASETGTGQRGQFF
TRBV3-1/TRBV3-2	14	-	TRBJ2-1	-	TGTGCCAGCAGCCATCCCACAGAATACAATGAGCAGTTCTTC	CASSHPTEYNEQFF
TRBV30	16	-	TRBJ2-3	-	TGTGCCTGGAGTACTTCCTTACGCACTAGCACAGATACGCAGTATTTT	CAWSTSLRTSTDTQYF
TRBV28	14	-	TRBJ2-7	-	TGTGCCAGCAGTTATACAGGGTTCGGGTACGAGCAGTACTTC	CASSYTGFGYEQYF
TRBV7-9	16	-	TRBJ2-4	TRBD2	TGTGCCAGCAGCTTAGGGGAGGGCCTTGGCAAAAACATTCAGTACTTC	CASSLGEGLGKNIQYF
TRBV6-5	14	-	TRBJ1-3	-	TGTGCCAGCAGCTCCTCACGCCAGGGGTACACCATATATTTT	CASSSSRQGYTIYF
TRBV11-1	13	-	TRBJ2-7	TRBD1	TGTGCCAGCAGCCCATTCGACAGGGGCGAGCAGTACTTC	CASSPFDRGEQYF
TRBV28	14	-	TRBJ2-7	-	TGTGCCAGCAGTTCGGACGGGGGTACGGGCGAGCAGTACTTC	CASSSDGGTGEQYF
TRBV6-5	15	-	TRBJ2-6	-	TGTGCCAGCAGGCGCGCTGGCTCTGGGGCCAACGTCCTGACTTTC	CASRRAGSGANVLTF
TRBV11-2	15	-	TRBJ1-5	-	TGTGCCAGCAGCCGGCGGGGGTCAGGAGGGGAGCCCCAGCATTTT	CASSRRGSGGEPQHF
TRBV5-6	14	-	TRBJ2-7	-	TGTGCCAGCAGCCCGTTTAATACAGGGTACGAGCAGTACTTC	CASSPFNTGYEQYF
TRBV6-5	14	-	TRBJ1-6	-	TGTGCCAGCACTCCTAACTCCTATAATTCACCCCTCCACTTT	CASTPNSYNSPLHF
TRBV5-1	16	-	TRBJ2-7	TRBD1	TGCGCCAGCAGCAACAGAGACAGGGCCGACTCCGCGGGGCAGTACTTC	CASSNRDRADSAGQYF
TRBV11-3	14	-	TRBJ2-5	-	TGTGCCAGCAGCCCCACTGCGGGGTCAGAGACCCAGTACTTC	CASSPTAGSETQYF
TRBV6-5	13	once	TRBJ2-7	-	TGTGCCAGCAGTTACGGCAGGGACTACGAGCAGTACTTC	CASSYGRDYEQYF
TRBV5-4	14	few	TRBJ1-2	TRBD1	TGTGCCAGCAGCTCAGCAGGGGGCGGGGGTGGCTACACCTTC	CASSSAGGGGGYTF
TRBV9	15	-	TRBJ1-1	-	TGTGCCAGCAGCGTAGGGGGACCAGGGGCCACTGAAGCTTTCTTT	CASSVGGPGATEAFF
TRBV7-2	15	-	TRBJ2-7	-	TGTGCCAGCAGCTTATCTGGGACTCGCTCCTACGAGCAGTACTTC	CASSLSGTRSYEQYF
TRBV29-1	13	-	TRBJ2-3	-	TGCAGCGTCCCGGGGGACGGCACAGATACGCAGTATTTT	CSVPGDGTDTQYF
TRBV30	12	-	TRBJ1-2	-	TGTGCCTGGAGTGGTTCGGGCTATGGCTACACCTTC	CAWSGSGYGYTF
TRBV24-1	15	few	TRBJ1-1	TRBD1	TGTGCCACCAGTGGTGGGACAGCCGGGAACACTGAAGCTTTCTTT	CATSGGTAGNTEAFF
TRBV7-3	16	-	TRBJ1-1	TRBD1	TGTGCCAGCAGCCCACACCCGGACAGGATGAACACTGAAGCTTTCTTT	CASSPHPDRMNTEAFF
TRBV11-2	15	-	TRBJ2-3	TRBD2	TGTGCCAGCAGCTTAGATCAGACTAGCTCAGATACGCAGTATTTT	CASSLDQTSSDTQYF
TRBV10-3	11	-	TRBJ1-3	-	TGTGCCATCAGCCGAGAAAACACCATATATTTT	CAISRENTIYF
TRBV27	15	-	TRBJ2-5	TRBD1	TGTGCCAGCAGCCCTCGACAGGGGAGGCAAGAGACCCAGTACTTC	CASSPRQGRQETQYF
TRBV5-1	18	-	TRBJ2-1	TRBD2	TGCGCCAGCAGCTTGGGGGGCCTAGCGGGAGGGCCTAAGGGTGAGCAGTTCTTC	CASSLGGLAGGPKGEQFF
TRBV7-6	18	-	TRBJ2-7	TRBD1	TGTGCCAGCAGCTTAGAGGCCCTGGGACAGGGCTTCACCTACGAGCAGTACTTC	CASSLEALGQGFTYEQYF
TRBV27	17	-	TRBJ2-3	-	TGTGCCAGCAGTTTATCGACCGTGGGCTACGGCACAGATACGCAGTATTTT	CASSLSTVGYGTDTQYF
TRBV7-3	16	-	TRBJ2-2	TRBD2	TGTGCCAGCAGTCTAGCGGGACTCAAGAACACCGGGGAGCTGTTTTTT	CASSLAGLKNTGELFF
TRBV6-5	13	-	TRBJ1-2	-	TGTGCCAGCAGCCGGGAATCCTCGTATGGCTACACCTTC	CASSRESSYGYTF
TRBV24-1	14	-	TRBJ1-5	TRBD1	TGTGCCACCAGAGGGACAGACTTAAATCAGCCCCAGCATTTT	CATRGTDLNQPQHF
TRBV18	13	-	TRBJ1-5	-	TGTGCCAGCTCACCGGACACGAGAAGTCCCCAGGATTTT	CASSPDTRSPQDF
TRBV4-1	17	-	TRBJ1-2	-	TGCGCCAGCAGCCATCCCAATAGGGGCGAGCGAAACTATGGCTACACCTTC	CASSHPNRGERNYGYTF
TRBV27	15	-	TRBJ1-5	-	TGTGCCAGCAGTTTATCTTGGGGGGAAGGTCAGCCCCAGCATTTT	CASSLSWGEGQPQHF
TRBV10-3	16	-	TRBJ2-3	TRBD2	TGTGCCATCAGTGATTGGACTAGCGGGAGATCAGATACGCAGTATTTT	CAISDWTSGRSDTQYF
TRBV6-1	17	-	TRBJ2-7	TRBD1	TGTGCCAGCAGTGATTCGGGTTCGGGACAGGGTATCTACGAGCAGTACTTC	CASSDSGSGQGIYEQYF
TRBV6-5	14	-	TRBJ1-2	-	TGTGCCAGCAGTTACTCTCAGGGGAGTTATGGCTACACCTTC	CASSYSQGSYGYTF
TRBV7-9	15	few	TRBJ2-7	TRBD1	TGTGCCAGCAGCTTACCGGGACAGGGGACCTACGAGCAGTACTTC	CASSLPGQGTYEQYF
TRBV7-2	11	-	TRBJ2-5	-	TGTGCCAGCAGCGTACAAGAGACCCAGTACTTC	CASSVQETQYF
TRBV5-1	15	-	TRBJ2-7	TRBD2	TGCGCCAGCAGCTCCTTAGCGGGAGGGCCTTACGAGCAGTACTTC	CASSSLAGGPYEQYF
TRBV5-1	14	-	TRBJ1-1	-	TGCGCCAGCAGCTTGGAAGTGGCGAACACTGAAGCTTTCTTT	CASSLEVANTEAFF
TRBV7-9	11	once	TRBJ1-2	-	TGTGCCAGCAGCTTAGGCGCTGGCTACACCTTC	CASSLGAGYTF
TRBV11-3	16	few	TRBJ2-2	-	TGTGCCAGCAGCTTAGTTTCTAGCCCGAACACCGGGGAGCTGTTTTTT	CASSLVSSPNTGELFF